What follows are 23 T cell receptor beta chains derived from one specimen sequenced in a study of T-cell reconstitution after alpha-beta-depleted transplantation in children (dated by TCRdb to the mid-2010s). The library was made by PCR. The run used an Illumina HiSeq 2500. TCR libraries were prepared with molecular barcoding, using unique molecular identifiers to normalize TCRbeta repertoire quantification. TCRdb trimmed the raw reads at Q25, called clones with MiXCR and kept productive beta chains. Each CDR3 protein appears once, grouped with its most common genes and DNA. For this sample there are about 500,000 distinct CDR3 sequences; over 10% appear just once. The ten most abundant clones make up 13% to 15% of the sample. This specimen's treatment or condition label, per the study, means: allogeneic hematopoietic cell transplantation with graft depleted of TCRalphabeta T cells and CD19 B cells.

Specimen: PBMCs, mostly from graft donor cells, collected 180 days after TCRalphabeta/CD19-depleted stem cell transplant. These receptors originate from a female patient aged 2-15 years who had a stem cell transplant for aplastic anemia, so the T cells may come from the graft donor.

The chain employs TRBV25-1 and TRBJ2-3, with D tentatively TRBD2 (5 bases). Germline V gene sequence: CDR1 MGHDK, CDR2 SYGVNS. The CDR3 extends over 19 amino acids. V lost 0 bases and J lost 0, with 19 bases in between. The CDR3 protein is CASSEYKSGRLVSTDTQYF. The CDR3 nucleotides read TGTGCCAGCAGTGAATATAAGAGCGGCAGACTTGTTAGCACAGATACGCAGTATTTT.

This chain joins TRBV28 and TRBJ2-5; D remains unclear. V gave up 5 bases and J gave up 5 bases, with 12 bases separating them. Germline CDR1 reads MDHEN; CDR2 reads SYDVKM. The CDR3 sequence is 13 residues long. CDR3: CASSAPDGETQYF. The CDR3 DNA sequence: TGTGCCAGCAGTGCCCCGGACGGCGAGACCCAGTACTTC.

This clonotype has more than one count but fewer than ten. The chain uses TRBV28 and TRBJ1-6; tentative D call: TRBD1 (6 bases). CDR1 is MDHEN, CDR2 SYDVKM, per germline. The germline V and J ends were trimmed by 3 bases and 9 bases, with 18 bases remaining between them. The CDR3 extends over 16 amino acids. This CDR3 reads CASSFPGTFLGSPLHF. The CDR3 DNA reads TGTGCCAGCAGTTTTCCAGGGACATTTCTGGGTTCACCCCTCCACTTT.

V and J are TRBV4-2 and TRBJ2-5; 11 nucleotides align to TRBD2. The CDR3 is made up of 18 amino acids. J was trimmed by 5 bases and V by 4 bases; bases with no gene match: 15. The V gene's germline CDR1 is LGHNA and CDR2 YNFKEQ. The chain's CDR3 is CASSPSPRLAGPRETQYF. CDR3 nucleotide sequence: TGTGCCAGCAGCCCAAGCCCCAGACTAGCGGGACCTCGGGAGACCCAGTACTTC.

This sequence joins TRBV12-3 or TRBV12-4 and TRBJ2-6; TRBD2 agrees at 7 bases. This CDR3 comprises 19 residues. Germline trimming cut 5 bases from V and 4 bases from J; bases unmatched to any gene: 17. In DNA form, the CDR3 reads TGTGCCAGCAGTATTGGGGGGACTAAAATAATCCCCGGGGCCAACGTCCTGACTTTC. This codes for CASSIGGTKIIPGANVLTF.

This clonotype was seen a handful of times. The chain is built from TRBV6-6 and TRBJ2-7, with D perhaps matching TRBD1 or TRBD2 (5 bases each). This CDR3 is built from 11 residues. In germline, CDR1 is MNHNY, CDR2 SVGAGI (reference sequence). V shed 5 bases and J shed 11 bases, with 13 bases lying between them. The CDR3 DNA reads as TGTGCCAGCAGTGCAGGGATGGAGGAGTACTTC. Its protein is CASSAGMEEYF.

This clonotype appeared many times. The V and J genes are TRBV7-2 and TRBJ2-7; weak D call: TRBD2 (6 bases). Germline V gene sequence: CDR1 SGHTA, CDR2 FQGNSA. There are 16 residues in the CDR3. The germline V and J ends were trimmed by 0 bases and 1 base, with 13 bases remaining between them. CDR3 nucleotides: TGTGCCAGCAGCTTAGCTTGCGGGATTGGGTCCTACGAGCAGTACGTC. It codes for CASSLACGIGSYEQYV.

This clonotype was detected only a few times. V usage is TRBV18 and J usage is TRBJ2-1; 8 nucleotides align to TRBD1. The CDR3 loop spans 15 amino acids. Germline values: CDR1 KGHSH, CDR2 LQKENI. The junction had 2 bases not matched to a gene; V was cut back by 0 bases and J by 4 bases. CDR3 amino acids: CASSPPNRGYNEQFF. CDR3 coding DNA: TGTGCCAGCTCACCACCGAACAGGGGGTACAATGAGCAGTTCTTC.

The chain links TRBV6-1 to TRBJ2-7, with 7 positions matching TRBD2. This CDR3 has 11 amino acids. Germline V CDR1 and CDR2: MNHNS, SASEGT. The V gene end was trimmed by 5 bases and the J gene end by 9 bases; junction bases not matched to a gene: 4. The CDR3 DNA reads as TGTGCCAGCAGTCCCGGGGGGAGGCAGTACTTC. Protein: CASSPGGRQYF.

The chain links TRBV19 to TRBJ2-3; maybe TRBD2 (5 bases). Trimming stripped 5 bases from V and 0 bases from J, with 12 bases between. Germline V lookup: CDR1 LNHDA, CDR2 SQIVND (reference sequence). This CDR3 region has 15 residues. In nucleotides, the CDR3 is TGTGCCAGTAGTCGTAGACTAAGTAGCACAGATACGCAGTATTTT. It encodes CASSRRLSSTDTQYF.

This chain connects TRBV7-9 to TRBJ2-5, with D possibly matching TRBD2 (6 bases). V lost 5 bases and J 3 bases, leaving 16 bases between the germline ends. Germline V CDR1 and CDR2: SEHNR, FQNEAQ (reference sequence). The CDR3 spans 15 residues. CDR3 sequence reads: CASSGHRESKETQYF. Written as DNA, the CDR3 is TGTGCCAGCAGCGGCCACCGGGAGTCTAAAGAGACCCAGTACTTC.

This clonotype was counted between two and nine times. The chain carries TRBV11-1 and TRBJ1-2, with D possibly matching TRBD1 (6 bases). Looked up from germline, CDR1 is SGHAT and CDR2 is FQDESV (reference sequence). V lost 1 base to trimming and J lost 3 bases, with 21 bases between them. The CDR3 loop spans 18 amino acids. CDR3 in DNA: TGTGCCAGCAGCTTAGATTTTTTAAGGGACACGAAGCACTATGGCTACACCTTC. Encoded protein: CASSLDFLRDTKHYGYTF.

The chain employs TRBV30 and TRBJ2-7, with D possibly called TRBD1 or TRBD2 (5 bases each). Trimming took 2 bases from V and 1 from J, leaving 15 bases between them. Germline V gene data show CDR1 as GTSNPN and CDR2 as SVGIG (reference sequence). CDR3 size: 15 residues. The CDR3 here is CAWSPPGTRSYEQYF. CDR3 in DNA: TGTGCCTGGAGTCCACCGGGGACCCGGTCCTACGAGCAGTACTTC.

This clonotype was counted many times. The chain is built from TRBV29-1 and TRBJ1-6; D is unclear. The V gene's germline CDR1 is SQVTM and CDR2 ANQGSEA. This CDR3 has 13 residues. Trimming removed 6 bases at V and 3 bases at J, with 9 bases between. This CDR3 reads CSVQTLYNSPLHF. The CDR3 nucleotides read TGCAGCGTCCAGACCCTCTATAATTCACCCCTCCACTTT.

This clonotype was recorded a few times. The genes are TRBV27 and TRBJ2-1; 9 bases map to TRBD1. Germline CDR1 and CDR2: MNHEY and SMNVEV (reference sequence). The V and J ends lost 4 bases and 6 bases, in that order; junction bases with no gene match: 7. CDR3 length equals 15 residues. The CDR3 sequence: CASSYLGQGGNEQFF. In nucleotides, the CDR3 is TGTGCCAGCAGTTATCTGGGACAGGGAGGCAATGAGCAGTTCTTC.

The chain is built from TRBV7-9 and TRBJ2-2, with TRBD1 identical over 7 bases. Unmatched junction bases numbered 2, after V lost 2 bases and J lost 2 bases. In germline, CDR1 is SEHNR, CDR2 FQNEAQ (reference sequence). The CDR3 loop spans 15 amino acids. The CDR3 DNA reads as TGTGCCAGCAGCTTAAGGGACAGTAACACCGGGGAGCTGTTTTTT. The encoded protein is CASSLRDSNTGELFF. The whole variable domain, filled in from reference TRBV7-9 and TRBJ2-2, reads DTGVSQNPRHKITKRGQNVTFRCDPISEHNRLYWYRQTLGQGPEFLTYFQNEAQLEKSRLLSDRFSAERPKGSFSTLEIQRTEQGDSAMYLCASSLRDSNTGELFFGEGSRLTVL.

The table lists this clonotype with a few counts. This chain links TRBV28 with TRBJ1-4, with D perhaps matching TRBD1 (6 bases). V gave up 3 bases and J gave up 8 bases, with 16 bases separating them. The CDR3 length is 15 residues. CDR1 is MDHEN and CDR2 is SYDVKM in the germline V gene. CDR3 loop: CASSFLTGYYEKLFF. The CDR3 DNA reads as TGTGCCAGCAGTTTCCTTACAGGGTATTACGAAAAACTGTTTTTT.

At least ten counts were recorded for this clonotype. This chain uses TRBV29-1 with TRBJ1-1; D gene ambiguous. The CDR3 has 12 amino acids. V was shortened by 6 bases and J by 3 bases, with 11 bases between the two germline ends. Germline CDR1 and CDR2: SQVTM and ANQGSEA. The DNA of the CDR3 is TGCAGCGTACCAAAGGGAGACACTGAAGCTTTCTTT. Its translation is CSVPKGDTEAFF.

This clonotype was recorded a few times. The chain recombines TRBV7-9 with TRBJ2-1; 11 bases fit TRBD2. Trimming took 1 base from V and 10 from J; bases not matched to a gene: 6. Germline CDR1 is SEHNR and CDR2 is FQNEAQ (reference sequence). The length of the CDR3 is 15 residues. In nucleotides, the CDR3 is TGTGCCAGCAGCTTAGAACTAGCGGGAGTAGACGAGCAGTTCTTC. Its translation: CASSLELAGVDEQFF.

This clonotype came up many times. The rearrangement uses TRBV29-1 and TRBJ1-2; possible D gene TRBD1, 5 bases. This CDR3 is 11 amino acids long. The V gene's germline CDR1 is SQVTM and CDR2 ANQGSEA. CDR3 sequence (DNA): TGCAGTTCTGAGGGGAACTATGGCTACACCTTC. It encodes CSSEGNYGYTF.

This clonotype has just a few counts. The chain couples TRBV6-1 to TRBJ2-5; possible D gene TRBD2, 6 bases. The CDR3 consists of 14 residues. V lost 7 bases and J 2 bases, leaving 14 bases between the germline ends. The germline V gene encodes CDR1 MNHNS and CDR2 SASEGT. This chain's CDR3 is CASTLTGEQETQYF. The CDR3 DNA is TGTGCCAGCACCCTAACGGGGGAACAAGAGACCCAGTACTTC.

In this sample, this clonotype turned up a few times. This chain uses TRBV29-1 with TRBJ2-3; weak D call: TRBD1 (5 bases). The CDR3 sequence is 14 residues long. V lost 6 bases, J lost 1 base, and 14 bases lay in between. Per germline, CDR1 SQVTM and CDR2 ANQGSEA. The CDR3 nucleotides read TGCAGCGTCGATCCAGGGCCCGGCACAGATACGCAGTATTTT. Its translation: CSVDPGPGTDTQYF.

The chain recombines TRBV4-3 with TRBJ1-2, with TRBD1 matching over 9 bases. CDR1 is LGHNA and CDR2 is YSLEER in the germline V gene. CDR3 length equals 16 residues. The V gene end was trimmed by 4 bases and the J gene end by 4 bases; junction bases not matched to a gene: 10. The CDR3, as DNA: TGCGCCAGCAGCCCCCTAGGGGACAGGGCTTTCTATGGCTACACCTTC. This encodes CASSPLGDRAFYGYTF.